This passage covers 6 T cell receptor beta chains from one sample sequenced in a study of blood T cells in healthy people across ages. Sample-barcoded 5' priming and a J-beta primer mix drove a second PCR of 7 to 11 cycles. TCRdb re-derived calls from the 5' RACE reads in MiXCR, one entry per CDR3 protein. This sample has about 2 million distinct CDR3 sequences, with roughly 49% found just once. Material: blood. The origin of the receptors is a woman in her thirties or forties in good health.

The V call is TRBV29-1, the J call TRBJ2-7; D is unresolved. Per germline, CDR1 SQVTM and CDR2 ANQGSEA. Trimming shortened V by 0 bases and J by 0 bases, and 6 bases separated the two germline ends. The CDR3 extends over 13 amino acids. The CDR3 nucleotides are TGCAGCGTTGAAGACGACGTCTCCTACGAGCAGTACTTC. This sequence encodes CSVEDDVSYEQYF.

Concerning this clonotype: A read error may produce the germline difference seen at one junction end. The rearrangement links TRBV4-3 to TRBJ2-1; maybe TRBD1 (6 bases). This CDR3 is built from 12 residues. CDR1 LGHNA and CDR2 YSLEER come from the germline V gene. The chain's CDR3 is CASSHQGSERFF. The CDR3 nucleotides are TGCGCCAGCAGCCACCAGGGGAGTGAGCGGTTCTTC.

In the case of this clonotype: This may come from a read error, since a much larger clone is one base off. The rearrangement joins TRBV6-2 or TRBV6-3 to TRBJ2-1; D is perhaps TRBD1 or TRBD2 (6 bases each). The CDR3 consists of 13 residues. Germline-derived CDR1 and CDR2 are MNHEY and SVGEGT. The CDR3 sequence is CAGSSGDNNEQFF. The DNA for the CDR3 is TGTGCCGGCAGTTCGGGGGACAACAATGAGCAGTTCTTC.

J is TRBJ2-5 and V is TRBV28, with a possible D match to TRBD2 (7 bases). The J call may not be correct, given that the DNA end is closer to TRBJ2-4. CDR3 length equals 16 residues. Germline assignment: CDR1 MDHEN and CDR2 SYDVKM. CDR3 bases: TGTGCCAGCAGTTTAACCACCGTGGGGGGGCGGAACATTCAGTACTTC. Its translation is CASSLTTVGGRNIQYF.

With regard to this clonotype: A junction end diverges from the germline sequence, so it may reflect a read error. V is TRBV2 and J is TRBJ2-3; D assignment may be TRBD1 or TRBD2 (6 bases each). Germline CDR1 and CDR2: SNHLY and FYNNEI. This CDR3 is built from 15 residues. In nucleotides, the CDR3 is TGTGCCGGCAGGAAGGGGGTTCCTAGCGCAGATACGCAGTATTTT. Protein sequence: CAGRKGVPSADTQYF.

This chain uses TRBV10-3 with TRBJ1-2; 8 bases align to TRBD1. The V gene's germline CDR1 is ENHRY and CDR2 SYGVKD. The CDR3 consists of 14 residues. V shed 7 bases and J 4 bases; nucleotides not matched to a gene: 8. The CDR3 sequence is CAIMGSGQGYGYTF. The CDR3 DNA reads as TGTGCCATCATGGGGTCCGGACAGGGCTATGGCTACACCTTC.